This is a list of T cell receptor beta chains from one sample in a study of blood T cells in healthy people across ages. TCRdb redid the calling of the 5' RACE reads with MiXCR, one entry per CDR3 protein. The profile shows about 1.5 million distinct CDR3 sequences, roughly two fifths of them singletons. Sequencing used blood. The receptors here all came from a woman younger than 35 in good health. CDR3s include the opening cysteine and the closing phenylalanine or tryptophan. Fields, in order: CDR3 protein, V gene, J gene.

CDR3aa: CAWSGPDRRGQFF
v_gene: TRBV30
j_gene: TRBJ2-1

CDR3aa: CASSADLVNTEAFF
v_gene: TRBV19
j_gene: TRBJ1-1

CDR3aa: CASSRTGAVDNEQFF
v_gene: TRBV6-4
j_gene: TRBJ2-1

CDR3aa: CASSLGAPGRHYGYTF
v_gene: TRBV12-3/TRBV12-4
j_gene: TRBJ1-2

CDR3aa: CASSQPPLGSHNEQFF
v_gene: TRBV4-2
j_gene: TRBJ2-1

CDR3aa: CASSQVYLTGELFF
v_gene: TRBV4-2
j_gene: TRBJ2-2

CDR3aa: CASSLQGAGYEQYF
v_gene: TRBV12-3/TRBV12-4
j_gene: TRBJ2-7

CDR3aa: CSASRGGQSDTQYF
v_gene: TRBV20-1
j_gene: TRBJ2-3

CDR3aa: CASSSGTESSYEQYF
v_gene: TRBV6-5
j_gene: TRBJ2-7

CDR3aa: CASSVATGRLNEQFF
v_gene: TRBV27
j_gene: TRBJ2-1

CDR3aa: CSAARYGYEQYF
v_gene: TRBV20-1
j_gene: TRBJ2-7

CDR3aa: CASSDGQITEAFF
v_gene: TRBV6-5
j_gene: TRBJ1-1

CDR3aa: CSAISGRQREQYF
v_gene: TRBV20-1
j_gene: TRBJ2-7

CDR3aa: CASSFLLSETQYF
v_gene: TRBV12-3/TRBV12-4
j_gene: TRBJ2-5

CDR3aa: CAWNGENSPLHF
v_gene: TRBV30
j_gene: TRBJ1-6

CDR3aa: CASSLSNRDYNEQYF
v_gene: TRBV4-1
j_gene: -

CDR3aa: CASSSRQSSYNEQFF
v_gene: TRBV6-2/TRBV6-3
j_gene: TRBJ2-1

CDR3aa: CAISFPVWDTTNYGYTF
v_gene: TRBV10-3
j_gene: TRBJ1-2

CDR3aa: CATSDLEPSGTIYYEQYF
v_gene: TRBV24-1
j_gene: TRBJ2-7

CDR3aa: CASSYSPGESVYGYTF
v_gene: TRBV6-5
j_gene: TRBJ1-2

CDR3aa: CASSSSQGKSCNEQFF
v_gene: TRBV7-9
j_gene: TRBJ2-1

CDR3aa: CSVRVQETQYF
v_gene: TRBV29-1
j_gene: TRBJ2-5

CDR3aa: CASSPKGGPGGNTIYF
v_gene: TRBV12-3/TRBV12-4
j_gene: TRBJ1-3

CDR3aa: CASSQGDASSYNEQFF
v_gene: TRBV4-1
j_gene: TRBJ2-1

CDR3aa: CASSFNTAAYNEQFF
v_gene: TRBV7-9
j_gene: TRBJ2-1

CDR3aa: CASSSYSGSYNEQFF
v_gene: TRBV7-9
j_gene: TRBJ2-1

CDR3aa: CASSLEGPGQPQHF
v_gene: TRBV12-3/TRBV12-4
j_gene: TRBJ1-5

CDR3aa: CASSPYAGHSQETQYF
v_gene: TRBV4-1
j_gene: -

CDR3aa: CATSRDRVTVRNQPQHF
v_gene: TRBV15
j_gene: TRBJ1-5

CDR3aa: CASWLGGNYGYTF
v_gene: TRBV7-9
j_gene: TRBJ1-2

CDR3aa: CSAPREGDAFF
v_gene: TRBV20-1
j_gene: TRBJ1-1

CDR3aa: CASSQTRSNTGELFF
v_gene: TRBV2
j_gene: TRBJ2-2

CDR3aa: CASSSAGTSFYNEQFF
v_gene: TRBV6-5
j_gene: TRBJ2-1

CDR3aa: CASRWENGYTF
v_gene: TRBV6-5
j_gene: TRBJ1-2

CDR3aa: CASSPGTGRREKLFF
v_gene: TRBV7-9
j_gene: TRBJ1-4

CDR3aa: CASSPPSGASTDTQYF
v_gene: TRBV18
j_gene: TRBJ2-3

CDR3aa: CAGSAVGAGVADTQYF
v_gene: TRBV9
j_gene: TRBJ2-3

CDR3aa: CSASRGQEEKLFF
v_gene: TRBV20-1
j_gene: TRBJ1-4

CDR3aa: CASSLSPIYEQYF
v_gene: TRBV27
j_gene: TRBJ2-7

CDR3aa: CASSVTDTDTQYF
v_gene: TRBV7-2
j_gene: TRBJ2-3

CDR3aa: CSVALIGSYNEQVF
v_gene: TRBV29-1
j_gene: TRBJ2-1

CDR3aa: CSARRDRGEKLFF
v_gene: TRBV20-1
j_gene: TRBJ1-4

CDR3aa: CASSQEQGGYGHTF
v_gene: TRBV4-3
j_gene: TRBJ1-2

CDR3aa: CASRTGTENTGELFF
v_gene: TRBV5-1
j_gene: TRBJ2-2

CDR3aa: CASTLGGLSYEQYF
v_gene: TRBV28
j_gene: TRBJ2-7

CDR3aa: CSAFPAGEYNEQFF
v_gene: TRBV20-1
j_gene: TRBJ2-1

CDR3aa: CASSLDNAETQYF
v_gene: TRBV7-2
j_gene: TRBJ2-5

CDR3aa: CTTSGLAGVNEQFF
v_gene: TRBV29-1
j_gene: TRBJ2-1

CDR3aa: CASSFRGVWYGYTF
v_gene: TRBV12-3/TRBV12-4
j_gene: TRBJ1-2

CDR3aa: CASGLVQQGRHTEAFF
v_gene: TRBV12-5
j_gene: TRBJ1-1

CDR3aa: CSVASQLSGKLFF
v_gene: TRBV29-1
j_gene: TRBJ1-4

CDR3aa: CASRRRFREKLFF
v_gene: TRBV12-3/TRBV12-4
j_gene: TRBJ1-4

CDR3aa: CASSPLWDSGANVLTF
v_gene: TRBV7-9
j_gene: TRBJ2-6